Here is one TCR beta chain with its context. The antigen is unknown. These data come from a study of long-term antiretroviral therapy in people with HIV. This CDR3 spans 15 amino acids. Germline CDR1 is MNHEY and CDR2 is SMNVEV (reference sequence). The V segment lost 0 bases and the J segment 4 bases; nucleotides outside the gene matches: 5. Every participant with HIV received treatment in the United States. General study findings and limits: HIV repertoires spanned narrower CDR3 length ranges than controls. Patients on ART gained diversity, which nonetheless stayed below transplant donor controls. Information on adherence, resistance and therapy changes was unavailable.

Survey-level resolution applied to immunoSEQ assay v3.0. Sequencing used immunoSEQ multiplex PCR; TCRdb keeps in-frame clones, though not all of them. The sample has approximately 22,000 clones; roughly four fifths are singletons. The chain is built from TRBV27 and TRBJ1-2; TRBD1 matches 7 bases. The sequence was obtained from a man aged 35-49 years with HIV. Material: unsorted PBMCs, obtained 0.5 years before starting antiretroviral therapy. The CDR3 is CASSLSTGSLYGYTF. The DNA of the CDR3 is TGTGCCAGCAGTTTATCGACAGGGTCACTCTATGGCTACACCTTC.